The 15 T cell receptor beta chains in this list originate from one sample, sequenced in a study of OX40 agonist ivuxolimab in advanced cancers. The protocol was immunoSEQ multiplex PCR, while the TCRdb copy is restricted to in-frame clones and leaves out a portion. The sample carries about 21,000 clones, 70% to 90% recorded once. Material: CD4+ or CD8+ T cells sorted from blood, obtained in a trial of the OX40 agonist ivuxolimab. The receptors here all came from an adult with an advanced solid tumor such as melanoma, head and neck, liver or kidney cancer.

The rearrangement links TRBV5-3 to TRBJ1-1; the match to TRBD1 covers 7 bases. TRBV5-3 is recorded as an ORF, its role being uncertain. The CDR3 sequence is 11 residues long. V shed 4 bases and J 7 bases; nucleotides not matched to a gene: 1. CDR3 loop: CARSRDSEAFF. In nucleotides, the CDR3 is TGTGCCAGAAGCAGGGACAGTGAAGCTTTCTTT.

The chain employs TRBV7-6 and TRBJ2-7, with D maybe TRBD2 (6 bases). Germline loops: CDR1 SGHVS, CDR2 FNYEAQ. The CDR3 length is 13 residues. Trimming shortened V by 4 bases and J by 1 base, and 8 bases separated the two germline ends. The CDR3 DNA reads as TGTGCCAGCAGCTCCGGGGGTTCCTACGAGCAGTACTTC. It codes for CASSSGGSYEQYF.

The V and J genes are TRBV2 and TRBJ1-2; 8 bases match TRBD1. Trimming took 0 bases from V and 2 from J; bases not matched to a gene: 5. The length of the CDR3 is 16 residues. CDR1 and CDR2 from the germline V gene are SNHLY and FYNNEI. CDR3: CASSEAWTGKNYGYTF. In DNA form, the CDR3 reads TGTGCCAGCAGTGAAGCTTGGACAGGGAAAAACTATGGCTACACCTTC. Supplemented by reference TRBV2 and TRBJ1-2, the full variable domain reads EPEVTQTPSHQVTQMGQEVILRCVPISNHLYFYWYRQILGQKVEFLVSFYNNEISEKSEIFDDQFSVERPDGSNFTLKIRSTKLEDSAMYFCASSEAWTGKNYGYTFGSGTRLTVV.

The V gene is TRBV5-1, the J gene TRBJ1-3; D uncertain. The DNA end is a closer match to TRBJ2-2, so the J assignment may be wrong. The CDR3 is 15 amino acids. Germline V lookup: CDR1 SGHRS, CDR2 YFSETQ. CDR3 amino acids: CASSLGDTDTGELFF. The CDR3 coding sequence is TGCGCCAGCAGCTTGGGTGACACGGACACCGGGGAGCTGTTTTTT.

The rearrangement joins TRBV6-1 to TRBJ2-7, with D unclear. CDR3 size: 15 residues. The germline CDR1 and CDR2 sequences are MNHNS and SASEGT. Trimming left V 2 bases short and J 7 bases short, with 18 bases between. In DNA, the CDR3 is TGTGCCAGCAGTGAAAAAAGTTGGGCGGAGTGGGAGCAGTACTTC. Translation: CASSEKSWAEWEQYF.

This sequence joins TRBV9 and TRBJ2-7; D may correspond to TRBD1 or TRBD2 (5 bases each). The CDR3 runs to 14 residues. Trimming removed 3 bases at V and 7 bases at J, with 17 bases between. Germline CDR1 SGDLS, CDR2 YYNGEE. CDR3 sequence (DNA): TGTGCCAGCAGCGCCTTCGTCTCCGGGGCGGAGCAGTACTTC. The encoded protein is CASSAFVSGAEQYF.

The chain is built from TRBV5-1 and TRBJ1-6; D is uncertain. The CDR3 sequence is 16 residues long. Germline-derived CDR1 and CDR2 are SGHRS and YFSETQ. The V end lost 4 bases, the J end lost 9 bases, and 20 bases lay between the germline ends. Here the CDR3 DNA reads TGCGCCAGCAGCCCATTCCTAAGACCCGGCGGTTCACCCCTCCACTTT. It translates to CASSPFLRPGGSPLHF.

The chain uses TRBV9 and TRBJ1-1, with D unclear. This CDR3 spans 13 amino acids. Germline-derived CDR1 and CDR2 are SGDLS and YYNGEE. Trimming left V 0 bases short and J 6 bases short, with 9 bases between. The CDR3 protein is CASSVGPGSEAFF. For the CDR3, the DNA is TGTGCCAGCAGCGTAGGCCCGGGCTCTGAAGCTTTCTTT.

The V call is TRBV28, the J call TRBJ2-7, with D hard to call. The CDR3 length is 11 residues. Trimming removed 5 bases from V and 4 bases from J, with 6 bases in between. CDR1 is MDHEN and CDR2 is SYDVKM in the germline V gene. Here the CDR3 reads CASSDLYEQYF. For the CDR3, the DNA is TGTGCCAGCAGTGATCTGTACGAGCAGTACTTC.

In its sample, this clone was seen once. The rearrangement uses TRBV27 and TRBJ2-1; 9 bases match TRBD2. Germline CDR1 reads MNHEY; CDR2 reads SMNVEV (reference sequence). This CDR3 has 13 amino acids. The trim removed 6 bases at V and 10 bases at J, leaving 7 bases unmatched. The CDR3 is CASSPGLANEQFF. CDR3 sequence (DNA): TGTGCCAGCAGCCCGGGACTAGCTAACGAGCAGTTCTTC.

J is TRBJ2-3 and V is TRBV5-3; D is perhaps TRBD1 or TRBD2 (6 bases each). TRBV5-3 carries the ORF label, with uncertain function. Trimming stripped 4 bases from V and 5 bases from J, with 17 bases between. The CDR3 length is 15 residues. The CDR3 sequence: CARSPGGPGEDTQYF. CDR3 bases: TGTGCCAGAAGCCCTGGGGGGCCGGGTGAAGATACGCAGTATTTT.

The genes are TRBV4-1 and TRBJ2-7, with D possibly TRBD2 on 5 matching bases. V was cut by 2 bases and J by 2 bases, with 16 bases left in between. CDR1 is MGHRA and CDR2 is YSYEKL in the germline V gene. The CDR3 runs 16 residues. The CDR3 spells CASSQKDSFSAYEQYF. The CDR3 DNA follows: TGCGCCAGCAGCCAAAAGGACTCCTTCTCCGCCTACGAGCAGTACTTC.

This clone came up a few times. CDR3 sequence reads: CASSPARRTNTGELFF. DNA for the CDR3: TGTGCCAGCAGCCCAGCTCGAAGGACGAACACCGGGGAGCTGTTTTTT. The chain has TRBV7-9 and TRBJ2-2, with D unclear. Trimming pared 5 bases from V and 0 bases from J, leaving 13 bases between. From germline, CDR1 is SEHNR and CDR2 FQNEAQ (reference sequence). The CDR3 sequence is 16 residues long.

The J gene is TRBJ2-5, the V gene TRBV11-2, with a possible D match to TRBD1 (5 bases). The CDR3 loop spans 16 amino acids. From germline, CDR1 is SGHAT and CDR2 FQNNGV. Deletions cut 4 bases from V and 5 bases from J, with 20 bases between. The CDR3 sequence: CASSSLQQGPQETQYF. The DNA for the CDR3 is TGTGCCAGCAGCTCCCTCCAGCAGGGCCCACAGGAGACCCAGTACTTC.

This clone was seen only a few times. The V call is TRBV27, the J call TRBJ2-3; unclear D gene. Germline V gene lookup returns CDR1 MNHEY and CDR2 SMNVEV (reference sequence). This CDR3 is built from 17 residues. Between the trimmed V and J ends, which lost 6 bases and 0 bases, there was a span of 19 bases. The CDR3 sequence is CASSPTPARSSTDTQYF. In nucleotides, the CDR3 is TGTGCCAGCAGCCCCACTCCAGCGAGGAGTAGCACAGATACGCAGTATTTT.